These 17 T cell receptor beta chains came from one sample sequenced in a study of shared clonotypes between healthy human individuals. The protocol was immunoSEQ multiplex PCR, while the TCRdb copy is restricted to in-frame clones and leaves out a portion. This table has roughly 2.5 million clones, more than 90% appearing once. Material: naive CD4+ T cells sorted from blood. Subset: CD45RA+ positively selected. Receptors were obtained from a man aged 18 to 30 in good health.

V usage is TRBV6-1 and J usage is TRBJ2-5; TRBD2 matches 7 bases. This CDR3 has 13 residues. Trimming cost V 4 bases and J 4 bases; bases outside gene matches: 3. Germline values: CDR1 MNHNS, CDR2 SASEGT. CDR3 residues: CASSGGRGETQYF. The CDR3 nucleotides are TGTGCCAGCAGTGGCGGGAGAGGAGAGACCCAGTACTTC.

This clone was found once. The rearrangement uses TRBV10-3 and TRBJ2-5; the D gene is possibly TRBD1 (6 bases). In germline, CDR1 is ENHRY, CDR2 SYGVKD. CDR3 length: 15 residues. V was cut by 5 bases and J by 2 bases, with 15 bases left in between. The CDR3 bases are TGTGCCATCAGTCTGGAGACAGGCGTTCAAGAGACCCAGTACTTC. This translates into CAISLETGVQETQYF.

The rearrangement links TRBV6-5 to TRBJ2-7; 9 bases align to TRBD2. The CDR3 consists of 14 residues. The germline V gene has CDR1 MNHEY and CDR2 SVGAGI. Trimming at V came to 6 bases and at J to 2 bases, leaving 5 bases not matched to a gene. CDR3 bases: TGTGCCAGCAGCCCGATAGCGGGGGCCTACGAGCAGTACTTC. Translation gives CASSPIAGAYEQYF.

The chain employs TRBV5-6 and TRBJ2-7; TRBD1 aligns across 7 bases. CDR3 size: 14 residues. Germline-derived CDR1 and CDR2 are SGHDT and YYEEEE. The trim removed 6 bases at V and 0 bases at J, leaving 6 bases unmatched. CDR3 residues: CASTMTGRSYEQYF. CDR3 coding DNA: TGTGCCAGCACCATGACAGGGCGCTCCTACGAGCAGTACTTC. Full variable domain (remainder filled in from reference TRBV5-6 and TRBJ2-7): DAGVTQSPTHLIKTRGQQVTLRCSPKSGHDTVSWYQQALGQGPQFIFQYYEEEERQRGNFPDRFSGHQFPNYSSELNVNALLLGDSALYLCASTMTGRSYEQYFGPGTRLTVT.

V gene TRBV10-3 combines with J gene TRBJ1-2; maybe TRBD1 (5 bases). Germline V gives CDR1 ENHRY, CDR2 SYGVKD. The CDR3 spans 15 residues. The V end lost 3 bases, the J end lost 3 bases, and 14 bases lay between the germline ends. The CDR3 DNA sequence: TGTGCCATCAGTGACGGGGGAGAGGGTCACTATGGCTACACCTTC. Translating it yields CAISDGGEGHYGYTF.

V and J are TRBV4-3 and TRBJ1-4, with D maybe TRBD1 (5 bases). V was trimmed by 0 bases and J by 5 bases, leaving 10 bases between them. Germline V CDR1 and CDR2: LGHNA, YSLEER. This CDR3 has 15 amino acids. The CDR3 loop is CASSQDQRGNEKLFF. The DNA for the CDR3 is TGCGCCAGCAGCCAAGATCAACGGGGGAATGAAAAACTGTTTTTT.

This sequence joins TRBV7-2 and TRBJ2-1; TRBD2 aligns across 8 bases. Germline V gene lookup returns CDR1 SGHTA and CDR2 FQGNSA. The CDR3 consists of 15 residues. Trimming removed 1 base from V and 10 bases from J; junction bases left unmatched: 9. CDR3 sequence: CASSLDSGGIGEQFF. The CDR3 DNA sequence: TGTGCCAGCAGCTTAGACAGCGGGGGTATCGGGGAGCAGTTCTTC.

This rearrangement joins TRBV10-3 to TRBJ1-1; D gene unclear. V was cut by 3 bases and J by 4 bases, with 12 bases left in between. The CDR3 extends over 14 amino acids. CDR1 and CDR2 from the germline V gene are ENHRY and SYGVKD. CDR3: CAISETRSGTEAFF. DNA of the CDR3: TGTGCCATCAGTGAAACCCGAAGTGGCACTGAAGCTTTCTTT.

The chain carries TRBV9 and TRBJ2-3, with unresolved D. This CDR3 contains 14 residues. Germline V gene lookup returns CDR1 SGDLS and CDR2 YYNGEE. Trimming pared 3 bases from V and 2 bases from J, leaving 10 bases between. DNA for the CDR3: TGTGCCAGCAGCGGGGCAGCGCCCACAGATACGCAGTATTTT. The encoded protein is CASSGAAPTDTQYF. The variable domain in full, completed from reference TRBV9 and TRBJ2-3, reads DSGVTQTPKHLITATGQRVTLRCSPRSGDLSVYWYQQSLDQGLQFLIQYYNGEERAKGNILERFSAQQFPDLHSELNLSSLELGDSALYFCASSGAAPTDTQYFGPGTRLTVL.

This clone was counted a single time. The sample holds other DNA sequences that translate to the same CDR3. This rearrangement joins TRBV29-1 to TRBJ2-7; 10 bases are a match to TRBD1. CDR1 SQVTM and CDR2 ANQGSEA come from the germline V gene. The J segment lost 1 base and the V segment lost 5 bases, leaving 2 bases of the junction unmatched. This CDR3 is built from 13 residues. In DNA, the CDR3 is TGCAGCGTTCGACAGGGGGCTTCCTACGAGCAGTACTTC. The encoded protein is CSVRQGASYEQYF.

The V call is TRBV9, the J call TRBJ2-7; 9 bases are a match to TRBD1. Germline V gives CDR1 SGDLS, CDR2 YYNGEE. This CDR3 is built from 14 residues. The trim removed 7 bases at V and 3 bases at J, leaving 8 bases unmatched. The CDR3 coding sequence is TGTGCCAGCGCTCCGGGACAGGGATTCTACGAGCAGTACTTC. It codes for CASAPGQGFYEQYF.

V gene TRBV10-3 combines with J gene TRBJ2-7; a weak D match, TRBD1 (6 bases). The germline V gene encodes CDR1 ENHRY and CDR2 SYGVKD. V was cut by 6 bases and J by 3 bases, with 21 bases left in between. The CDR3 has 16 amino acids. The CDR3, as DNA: TGTGCCATCAGCGCGAAAACAGGGATAAGTATCTACGAGCAGTACTTC. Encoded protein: CAISAKTGISIYEQYF.

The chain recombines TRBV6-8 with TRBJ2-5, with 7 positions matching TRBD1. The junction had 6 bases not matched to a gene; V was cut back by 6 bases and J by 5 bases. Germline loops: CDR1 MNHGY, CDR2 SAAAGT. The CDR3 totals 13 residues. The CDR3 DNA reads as TGTGCCAGCAGCTGGACAGGAGAGGAGACCCAGTACTTC. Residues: CASSWTGEETQYF.

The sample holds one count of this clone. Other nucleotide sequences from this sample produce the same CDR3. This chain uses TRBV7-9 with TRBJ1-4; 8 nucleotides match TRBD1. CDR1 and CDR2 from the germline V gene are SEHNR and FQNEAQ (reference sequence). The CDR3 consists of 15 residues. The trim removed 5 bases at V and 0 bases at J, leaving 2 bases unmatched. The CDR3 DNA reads TGTGCCAGCAGCCCGGGACAGGCAACTAATGAAAAACTGTTTTTT. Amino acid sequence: CASSPGQATNEKLFF. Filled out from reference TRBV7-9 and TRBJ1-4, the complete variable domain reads DTGVSQNPRHKITKRGQNVTFRCDPISEHNRLYWYRQTLGQGPEFLTYFQNEAQLEKSRLLSDRFSAERPKGSFSTLEIQRTEQGDSAMYLCASSPGQATNEKLFFGSGTQLSVL.

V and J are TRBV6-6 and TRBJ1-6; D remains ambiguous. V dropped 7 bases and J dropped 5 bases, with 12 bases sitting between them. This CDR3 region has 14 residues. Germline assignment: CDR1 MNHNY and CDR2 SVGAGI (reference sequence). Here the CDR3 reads CASNGREDNSPLHF. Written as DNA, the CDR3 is TGTGCCAGCAATGGGCGGGAAGATAATTCACCCCTCCACTTT.

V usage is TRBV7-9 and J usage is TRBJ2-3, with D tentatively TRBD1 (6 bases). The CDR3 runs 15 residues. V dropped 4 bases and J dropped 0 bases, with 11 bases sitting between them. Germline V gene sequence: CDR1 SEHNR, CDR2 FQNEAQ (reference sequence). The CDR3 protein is CASSSPDRSTDTQYF. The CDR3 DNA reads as TGTGCCAGCAGCTCCCCCGACAGGAGCACAGATACGCAGTATTTT.

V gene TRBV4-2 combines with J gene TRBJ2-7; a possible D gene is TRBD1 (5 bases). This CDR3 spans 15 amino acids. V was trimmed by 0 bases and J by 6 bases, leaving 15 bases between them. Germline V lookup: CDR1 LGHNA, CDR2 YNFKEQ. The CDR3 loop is CASSQETLQGSEQYF. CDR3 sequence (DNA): TGTGCCAGCAGCCAAGAGACGCTTCAGGGAAGCGAGCAGTACTTC.